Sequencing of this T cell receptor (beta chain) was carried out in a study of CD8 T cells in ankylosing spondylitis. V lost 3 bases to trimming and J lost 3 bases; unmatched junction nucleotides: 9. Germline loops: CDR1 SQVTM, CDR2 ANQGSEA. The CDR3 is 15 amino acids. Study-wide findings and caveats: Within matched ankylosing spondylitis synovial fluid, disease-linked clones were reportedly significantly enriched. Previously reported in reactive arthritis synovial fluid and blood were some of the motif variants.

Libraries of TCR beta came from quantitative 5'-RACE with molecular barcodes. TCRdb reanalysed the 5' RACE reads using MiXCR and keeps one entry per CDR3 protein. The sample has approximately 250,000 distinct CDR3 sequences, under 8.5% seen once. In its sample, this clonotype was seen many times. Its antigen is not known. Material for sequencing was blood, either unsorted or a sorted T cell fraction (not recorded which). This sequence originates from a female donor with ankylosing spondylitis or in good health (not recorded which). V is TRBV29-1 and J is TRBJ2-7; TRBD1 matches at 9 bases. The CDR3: CSVDGLQGAVYEQYF. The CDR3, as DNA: TGCAGCGTTGACGGGTTACAGGGGGCGGTCTACGAGCAGTACTTC.